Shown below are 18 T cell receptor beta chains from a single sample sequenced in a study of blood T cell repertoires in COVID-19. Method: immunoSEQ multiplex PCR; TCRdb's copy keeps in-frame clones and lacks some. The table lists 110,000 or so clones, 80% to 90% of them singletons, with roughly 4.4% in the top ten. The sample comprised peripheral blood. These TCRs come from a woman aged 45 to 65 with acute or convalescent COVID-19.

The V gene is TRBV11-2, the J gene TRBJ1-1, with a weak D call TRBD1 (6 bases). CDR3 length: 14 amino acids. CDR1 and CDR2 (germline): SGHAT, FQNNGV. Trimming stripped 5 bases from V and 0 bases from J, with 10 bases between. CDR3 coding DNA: TGTGCCAGCAGCCAGGACAGCCTGAACACTGAAGCTTTCTTT. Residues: CASSQDSLNTEAFF.

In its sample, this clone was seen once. The CDR3 DNA reads TGTGCCAGCAGCTTAATGGAGACCGAAGAGACCCAGTACTTC. Protein product: CASSLMETEETQYF. The chain joins TRBV7-8 to TRBJ2-5; no reliable D call. The germline CDR1 and CDR2 sequences are SGHVS and FQNEAQ. Trimming took 2 bases from V and 3 from J, leaving 10 bases between them. This CDR3 is built from 14 residues.

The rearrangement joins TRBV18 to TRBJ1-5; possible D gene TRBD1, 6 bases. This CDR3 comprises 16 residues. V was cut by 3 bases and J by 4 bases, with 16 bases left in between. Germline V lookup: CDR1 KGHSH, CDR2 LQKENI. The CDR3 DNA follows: TGTGCCAGCTCACCGCGCGGGGGGGGCGGTAATCAGCCCCAGCATTTT. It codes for CASSPRGGGGNQPQHF. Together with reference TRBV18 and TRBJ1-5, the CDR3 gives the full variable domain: NAGVMQNPRHLVRRRGQEARLRCSPMKGHSHVYWYRQLPEEGLKFMVYLQKENIIDESGMPKERFSAEFPKEGPSILRIQQVVRGDSAAYFCASSPRGGGGNQPQHFGDGTRLSIL.

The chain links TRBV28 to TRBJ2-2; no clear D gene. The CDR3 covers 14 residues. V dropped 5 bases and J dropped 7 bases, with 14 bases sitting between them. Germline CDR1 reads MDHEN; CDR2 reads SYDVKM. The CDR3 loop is CASSPDLGGGELFF. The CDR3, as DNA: TGTGCCAGCAGTCCAGACCTCGGCGGCGGGGAGCTGTTTTTT.

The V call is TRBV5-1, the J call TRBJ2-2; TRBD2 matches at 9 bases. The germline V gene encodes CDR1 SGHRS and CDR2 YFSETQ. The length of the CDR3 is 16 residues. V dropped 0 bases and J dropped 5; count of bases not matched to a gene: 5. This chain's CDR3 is CASSLVSSGGTGELFF. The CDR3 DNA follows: TGCGCCAGCAGCTTGGTTTCGAGCGGGGGGACCGGGGAGCTGTTTTTT.

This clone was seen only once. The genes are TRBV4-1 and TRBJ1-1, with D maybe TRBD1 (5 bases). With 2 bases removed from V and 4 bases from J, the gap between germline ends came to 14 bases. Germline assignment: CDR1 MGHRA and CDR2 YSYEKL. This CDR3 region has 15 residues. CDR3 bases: TGCGCCAGCAGCCAAAGGCAGGGCCTCGGCACTGAAGCTTTCTTT. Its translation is CASSQRQGLGTEAFF.

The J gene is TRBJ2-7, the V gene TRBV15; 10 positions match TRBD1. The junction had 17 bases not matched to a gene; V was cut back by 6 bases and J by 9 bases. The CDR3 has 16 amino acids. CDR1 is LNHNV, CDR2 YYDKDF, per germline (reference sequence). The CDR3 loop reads CATSPNRDRGPSGQYF. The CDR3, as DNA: TGTGCCACCAGTCCAAACCGGGACAGGGGTCCCAGCGGGCAGTACTTC.

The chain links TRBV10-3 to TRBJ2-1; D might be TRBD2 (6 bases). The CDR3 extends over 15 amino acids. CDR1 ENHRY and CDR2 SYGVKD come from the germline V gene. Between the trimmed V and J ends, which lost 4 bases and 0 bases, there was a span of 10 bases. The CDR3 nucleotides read TGTGCCATCAGTGCACGGCGGGACTCCTACAATGAGCAGTTCTTC. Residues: CAISARRDSYNEQFF.

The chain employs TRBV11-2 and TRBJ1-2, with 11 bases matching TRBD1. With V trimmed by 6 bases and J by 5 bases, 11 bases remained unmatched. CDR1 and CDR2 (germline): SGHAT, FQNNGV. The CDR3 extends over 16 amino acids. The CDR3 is CASRGSRDRGGYGYTF. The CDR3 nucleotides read TGTGCCAGCAGAGGAAGTAGGGACAGGGGGGGATATGGCTACACCTTC.

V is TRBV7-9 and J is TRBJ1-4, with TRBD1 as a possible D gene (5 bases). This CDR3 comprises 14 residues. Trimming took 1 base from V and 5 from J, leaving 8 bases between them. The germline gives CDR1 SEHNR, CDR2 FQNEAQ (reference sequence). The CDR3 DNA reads TGTGCCAGCAGCTTAGTGTCAGGGAATGAAAAACTGTTTTTT. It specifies CASSLVSGNEKLFF.

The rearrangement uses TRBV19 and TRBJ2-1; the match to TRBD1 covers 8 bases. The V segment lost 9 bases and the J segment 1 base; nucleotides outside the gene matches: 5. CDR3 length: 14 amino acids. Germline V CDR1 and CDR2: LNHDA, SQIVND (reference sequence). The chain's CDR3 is CASRTGGSYNEQFF. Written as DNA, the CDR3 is TGTGCCAGCCGAACAGGGGGATCCTACAATGAGCAGTTCTTC.

CDR3 protein: CASSLAGGDVGTQYF. The CDR3 DNA sequence: TGTGCCAGCAGTTTAGCGGGGGGGGACGTTGGTACGCAGTATTTT. The gene calls are TRBV28 and TRBJ2-3; 9 bases fit TRBD2. The V gene end was trimmed by 2 bases and the J gene end by 8 bases; junction bases not matched to a gene: 8. Per germline, CDR1 MDHEN and CDR2 SYDVKM. The CDR3 loop spans 15 amino acids.

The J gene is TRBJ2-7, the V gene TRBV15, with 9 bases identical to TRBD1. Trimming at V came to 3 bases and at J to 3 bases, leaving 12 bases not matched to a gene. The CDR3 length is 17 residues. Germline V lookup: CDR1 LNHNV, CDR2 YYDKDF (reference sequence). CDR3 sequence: CATSRGKAGTGYYEQYF. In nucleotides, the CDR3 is TGTGCCACCAGCAGGGGAAAAGCCGGGACAGGGTACTACGAGCAGTACTTC.

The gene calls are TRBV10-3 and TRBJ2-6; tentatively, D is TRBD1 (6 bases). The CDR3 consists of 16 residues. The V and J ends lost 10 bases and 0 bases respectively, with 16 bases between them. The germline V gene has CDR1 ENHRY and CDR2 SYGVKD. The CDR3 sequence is CATRNRELSGANVLTF. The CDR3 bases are TGTGCCACTCGAAACAGGGAACTCTCTGGGGCCAACGTCCTGACTTTC.

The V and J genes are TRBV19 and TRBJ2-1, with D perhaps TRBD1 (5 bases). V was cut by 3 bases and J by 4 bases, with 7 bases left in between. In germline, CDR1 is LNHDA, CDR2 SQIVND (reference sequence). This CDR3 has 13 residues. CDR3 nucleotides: TGTGCCAGTAGTATGACAGTTTACAATGAGCAGTTCTTC. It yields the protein CASSMTVYNEQFF.

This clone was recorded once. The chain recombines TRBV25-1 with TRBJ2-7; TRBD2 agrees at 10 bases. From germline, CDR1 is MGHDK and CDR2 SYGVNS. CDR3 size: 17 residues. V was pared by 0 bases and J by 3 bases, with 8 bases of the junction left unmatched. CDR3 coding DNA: TGTGCCAGCAGTGAATACGTTGAGAGCGGGGGGGTCTACGAGCAGTACTTC. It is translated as CASSEYVESGGVYEQYF.

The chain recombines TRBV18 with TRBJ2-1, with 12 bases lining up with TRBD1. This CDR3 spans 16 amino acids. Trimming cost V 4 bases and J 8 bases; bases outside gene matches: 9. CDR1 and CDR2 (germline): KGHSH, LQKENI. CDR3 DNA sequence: TGTGCCAGCTCACGCACCGGGACAGGGGGCTTCCATGAGCAGTTCTTC. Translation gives CASSRTGTGGFHEQFF. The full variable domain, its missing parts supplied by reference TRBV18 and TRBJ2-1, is NAGVMQNPRHLVRRRGQEARLRCSPMKGHSHVYWYRQLPEEGLKFMVYLQKENIIDESGMPKERFSAEFPKEGPSILRIQQVVRGDSAAYFCASSRTGTGGFHEQFFGPGTRLTVL.

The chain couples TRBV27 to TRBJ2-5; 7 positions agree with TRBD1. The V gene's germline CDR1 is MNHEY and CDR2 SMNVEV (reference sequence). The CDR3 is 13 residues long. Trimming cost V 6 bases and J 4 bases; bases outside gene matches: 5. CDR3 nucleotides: TGTGCCAGCAGCCTAAACAGGGGAGAGACCCAGTACTTC. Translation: CASSLNRGETQYF.